Described below is a single T cell receptor beta chain sequence and its context. Germline V gives CDR1 MDHEN, CDR2 SYDVKM. V dropped 2 bases and J dropped 6; count of bases not matched to a gene: 7. The CDR3 totals 14 residues. Assay used: immunoSEQ multiplex PCR; TCRdb lists only in-frame clones, some missing. The sample includes 150,000 or so clones, approximately 85% of them seen just once. The data stem from a study of cytotoxic CD8 clonotypes in ibrutinib-treated CLL. J is TRBJ2-7 and V is TRBV28, with TRBD2 matching 7 bases. The TCR comes from a human donor with chronic lymphocytic leukemia. The sequenced sample was PBMCs, obtained after 24 months of ibrutinib treatment. The CDR3 protein is CASSLGGVEGEQYF. DNA of the CDR3: TGTGCCAGCAGTTTAGGGGGGGTTGAAGGCGAGCAGTACTTC.